Presented here are 12 T cell receptor beta chains from one specimen sequenced in a study of Tregs in tolerant kidney transplant recipients. Sequencing used immunoSEQ multiplex PCR; TCRdb keeps in-frame clones, though not all of them. The sample holds some 240,000 clones; about 80% are singletons and the top ten take 0.64%. Source material: CD4+ T cells from blood. Receptors were obtained from a human donor in good health.

This clone is a singleton in its sample. As DNA, the CDR3 is TGTGCCAGCAGCGCATACAATGAGCAGTTCTTC. It is translated as CASSAYNEQFF. The rearrangement joins TRBV11-2 to TRBJ2-1; the D is unclear. The CDR3 runs 11 residues. With 5 bases removed from V and 4 bases from J, the gap between germline ends came to 3 bases. Germline CDR1 and CDR2: SGHAT and FQNNGV.

This chain uses TRBV5-1 with TRBJ1-1; a weak D match, TRBD1 (6 bases). This CDR3 is 14 amino acids long. Germline-derived CDR1 and CDR2 are SGHRS and YFSETQ. The V gene lost 0 bases and the J gene lost 2 bases, with 8 bases spanning the gap. For the CDR3, the DNA is TGCGCCAGCAGCTTGGTTGGGACAAACACTGAAGCTTTCTTT. Translating gives CASSLVGTNTEAFF. Drawing the rest from reference TRBV5-1 and TRBJ1-1, the complete variable domain is KAGVTQTPRYLIKTRGQQVTLSCSPISGHRSVSWYQQTPGQGLQFLFEYFSETQRNKGNFPGRFSGRQFSNSRSEMNVSTLELGDSALYLCASSLVGTNTEAFFGQGTRLTVV.

V is TRBV11-2 and J is TRBJ1-3; D is uncertain. This CDR3 has 12 amino acids. The germline V and J ends were trimmed by 5 bases and 3 bases, with 5 bases remaining between them. Germline CDR1 reads SGHAT; CDR2 reads FQNNGV. CDR3 in amino acids: CASSILGNTIYF. The CDR3 DNA is TGTGCCAGCAGCATCCTTGGAAACACCATATATTTT.

The chain joins TRBV6-1 to TRBJ2-5; 10 nucleotides line up with TRBD1. Germline CDR1 is MNHNS and CDR2 is SASEGT. The CDR3 totals 14 residues. The trim removed 5 bases at V and 5 bases at J, leaving 5 bases unmatched. The CDR3 protein is CASSRQGAMETQYF. Written as DNA, the CDR3 is TGTGCCAGCAGTAGACAGGGGGCGATGGAGACCCAGTACTTC.

This chain links TRBV5-1 with TRBJ2-3, with TRBD2 identical over 13 bases. This CDR3 spans 18 amino acids. Germline loops: CDR1 SGHRS, CDR2 YFSETQ. Trimming took 3 bases from V and 2 from J; bases not matched to a gene: 9. This chain's CDR3 is CASSSPSGLAGFTDTQYF. The CDR3 bases are TGCGCCAGCAGCTCTCCCTCGGGACTAGCGGGGTTCACAGATACGCAGTATTTT.

CDR3 nucleotide sequence: TGCGCCAGCAGCCAAGAAAGGTCGGGTAGGACAGATACGCAGTATTTT. As protein: CASSQERSGRTDTQYF. The chain combines TRBV4-1 with TRBJ2-3; D gene ambiguous. This CDR3 has 16 residues. CDR1 and CDR2 (germline): MGHRA, YSYEKL. Trimming stripped 0 bases from V and 3 bases from J, with 13 bases between.

The genes are TRBV6-5 and TRBJ2-3, with D hard to call. CDR1 MNHEY and CDR2 SVGAGI come from the germline V gene. This CDR3 has 15 amino acids. With 6 bases removed from V and 2 bases from J, the gap between germline ends came to 15 bases. The CDR3 protein is CASSQTWSYTDTQYF. The CDR3 bases are TGTGCCAGCAGCCAAACGTGGTCCTACACAGATACGCAGTATTTT.

The chain has TRBV6-6 and TRBJ2-7, with D possibly TRBD2 on 7 matching bases. The CDR3 is 12 amino acids. Germline values: CDR1 MNHNY, CDR2 SVGAGI (reference sequence). Trimming left V 6 bases short and J 5 bases short, with 11 bases between. The DNA for the CDR3 is TGTGCCAGCAGCAGGGGAGGGAACGAGCAGTACTTC. It encodes CASSRGGNEQYF.

The rearrangement links TRBV19 to TRBJ2-2; D gene ambiguous. V lost 5 bases and J 7 bases, leaving 14 bases between the germline ends. Germline-derived CDR1 and CDR2 are LNHDA and SQIVND (reference sequence). This CDR3 region has 14 residues. CDR3 amino acids: CASSWSTTGGELFF. The CDR3 DNA is TGTGCCAGTAGTTGGAGTACAACGGGCGGGGAGCTGTTTTTT.

V usage is TRBV13 and J usage is TRBJ2-7, with 8 bases identical to TRBD1. The V segment lost 4 bases and the J segment 4 bases; nucleotides outside the gene matches: 3. This CDR3 contains 13 residues. The germline V gene has CDR1 PRHDT and CDR2 FYEKMQ (reference sequence). CDR3 sequence (DNA): TGTGCCAGCAGCTCAAACAGGGGGTACGAGCAGTACTTC. This translates into CASSSNRGYEQYF.

The chain employs TRBV27 and TRBJ2-7; D may match TRBD1 or TRBD2 (5 bases each). Germline values: CDR1 MNHEY, CDR2 SMNVEV (reference sequence). This CDR3 is built from 15 residues. Trimming shortened V by 5 bases and J by 2 bases, and 16 bases separated the two germline ends. The CDR3 is CASSLARDGTYEQYF. The CDR3 DNA follows: TGTGCCAGCAGTCTAGCCCGGGACGGGACCTACGAGCAGTACTTC.

This clone was detected only once. The chain links TRBV5-1 to TRBJ2-1, with 11 bases fitting TRBD2. The CDR3 consists of 20 residues. With 5 bases clipped from V and 3 bases from J, the junction kept 19 bases outside the gene matches. Germline CDR1 reads SGHRS; CDR2 reads YFSETQ. The CDR3, as DNA: TGCGCCAGCAGGAGGGGTTTGCGGGTACCGACTAGCGGGGTCTACAATGAGCAGTTCTTC. Residues: CASRRGLRVPTSGVYNEQFF.